The next 26 T cell receptor beta chains were all read from a single sample in a study of cytomegalovirus exposure and HLA in healthy donors. A multiplex PCR was run with 60 Vbeta primers and 13 Jbeta primers. Sequencing was performed with immunoSEQ multiplex PCR; in TCRdb, only in-frame clones are kept and a portion is missing. The sample table sets out some 60,000 clones. Sequenced input: PBMCs. These receptors came from a male donor in good health and CMV-seronegative.

The rearrangement joins TRBV19 to TRBJ1-2; D call uncertain. V lost 1 base, J lost 3 bases, and 12 bases lay in between. The CDR3 covers 15 residues. CDR1 is LNHDA, CDR2 SQIVND, per germline (reference sequence). In DNA form, the CDR3 reads TGTGCCAGTAGTATAGGGGCACAGAGTTACTATGGCTACACCTTC. It yields the protein CASSIGAQSYYGYTF. Full variable domain (remainder filled in from reference TRBV19 and TRBJ1-2): DGGITQSPKYLFRKEGQNVTLSCEQNLNHDAMYWYRQDPGQGLRLIYYSQIVNDFQKGDIAEGYSVSREKKESFPLTVTSAQKNPTAFYLCASSIGAQSYYGYTFGSGTRLTVV.

The chain joins TRBV7-6 to TRBJ2-7; 14 bases fit TRBD2. The length of the CDR3 is 17 residues. From germline, CDR1 is SGHVS and CDR2 FNYEAQ. J was trimmed by 5 bases and V by 3 bases; bases with no gene match: 9. The CDR3 region has the DNA TGTGCCAGCAGCTTCGGACTAGCGGGGGGTTCCCCCCACGAGCAGTACTTC. This translates into CASSFGLAGGSPHEQYF.

The chain carries TRBV18 and TRBJ2-3; D call uncertain. The CDR3 loop spans 12 amino acids. V lost 3 bases and J 3 bases, leaving 4 bases between the germline ends. CDR1 and CDR2 (germline): KGHSH, LQKENI. The CDR3 DNA sequence: TGTGCCAGCTCACCCCCTACAGATACGCAGTATTTT. Translation: CASSPPTDTQYF.

Remarks on this clone: The junction shows a germline mismatch at one end, possibly a read error. The chain recombines TRBV19 with TRBJ1-5, with 7 bases lining up with TRBD1. The CDR3 sequence is 13 residues long. CDR1 is LNHDA, CDR2 SQIVND, per germline (reference sequence). CDR3 DNA: TGTGCCAGCTCCAGGGGGTTCAATCAGCACCAGCATTTT. Translated: CASSRGFNQHQHF.

The chain joins TRBV4-1 to TRBJ1-2, with D possibly matching TRBD1 (6 bases). V lost 2 bases, J lost 5 bases, and 18 bases lay in between. This CDR3 region has 16 residues. CDR1 is MGHRA, CDR2 YSYEKL, per germline. CDR3 DNA: TGCGCCAGCAGCCAAACCCAGGACAGCGATCGGTATGGCTACACCTTC. It encodes CASSQTQDSDRYGYTF.

The rearrangement links TRBV4-3 to TRBJ2-3; 10 nucleotides line up with TRBD2. V lost 4 bases and J lost 2; bases outside the gene matches: 9. The CDR3 runs to 17 residues. The germline V gene has CDR1 LGHNA and CDR2 YSLEER. CDR3 in amino acids: CASSPHPGLAVTDTQYF. The CDR3 bases are TGCGCCAGCAGCCCTCACCCCGGACTAGCGGTCACAGATACGCAGTATTTT.

The chain recombines TRBV6-5 with TRBJ2-7, with TRBD1 matching 7 bases. V gave up 2 bases and J gave up 2 bases; unmatched junction bases: 9. Germline CDR1 and CDR2: MNHEY and SVGAGI. The CDR3 totals 16 residues. The DNA of the CDR3 is TGTGCCAGCAGTTACAAACCCGGGACAGTCGCCTACGAGCAGTACTTC. This gives the protein CASSYKPGTVAYEQYF.

The CDR3 spells CATSREEVKDRAANEQFF. The CDR3 DNA sequence: TGTGCCACCAGCAGAGAGGAGGTGAAGGACCGGGCCGCAAATGAGCAGTTCTTC. The chain uses TRBV15 and TRBJ2-1; a weak D match, TRBD2 (5 bases). The V gene's germline CDR1 is LNHNV and CDR2 YYDKDF (reference sequence). With 0 bases removed from V and 7 bases from J, the gap between germline ends came to 22 bases. The CDR3 totals 18 residues.

The chain links TRBV28 to TRBJ1-5; 8 nucleotides align to TRBD1. J gave up 3 bases and V 2 bases, and 9 bases lay outside the gene matches. The CDR3 is made up of 17 amino acids. Germline V gene lookup returns CDR1 MDHEN and CDR2 SYDVKM. The CDR3 DNA is TGTGCCAGCAGTTTAAGCAGACAGGGGAGATACAATCAGCCCCAGCATTTT. It encodes CASSLSRQGRYNQPQHF.

This rearrangement joins TRBV18 to TRBJ2-7; a weak D match, TRBD1 (6 bases). The CDR3 sequence is 14 residues long. Germline loops: CDR1 KGHSH, CDR2 LQKENI. V gave up 2 bases and J gave up 2 bases, with 10 bases separating them. The CDR3 DNA reads as TGTGCCAGCTCACCAGGGACAAGGGCCTACGAGCAGTACTTC. Its protein product is CASSPGTRAYEQYF.

CDR3 protein: CASSPTGDGYTF. In nucleotides, the CDR3 is TGTGCCAGCTCACCCACAGGGGATGGCTACACCTTC. This chain uses TRBV18 with TRBJ1-2; 7 bases align to TRBD1. Germline CDR1 reads KGHSH; CDR2 reads LQKENI. The CDR3 sequence is 12 residues long. The J segment lost 6 bases and the V segment lost 3 bases, leaving 1 base of the junction unmatched.

The chain is built from TRBV4-3 and TRBJ2-2; TRBD1 might be the D (5 bases). The CDR3 is 17 residues long. With 0 bases removed from V and 4 bases from J, the gap between germline ends came to 15 bases. In germline, CDR1 is LGHNA, CDR2 YSLEER. CDR3 region: CASSQDAAGLSTGELFF. The CDR3 nucleotides are TGCGCCAGCAGCCAAGATGCAGCAGGGCTAAGCACCGGGGAGCTGTTTTTT.

The chain carries TRBV9 and TRBJ2-2; possibly TRBD2 for D (6 bases). Germline lookup yields CDR1 SGDLS and CDR2 YYNGEE. Trimming pared 0 bases from V and 7 bases from J, leaving 19 bases between. This CDR3 region has 17 residues. The CDR3 region is CASSVGGGALMVGELFF. CDR3 DNA sequence: TGTGCCAGCAGCGTAGGAGGAGGGGCGCTTATGGTCGGGGAGCTGTTTTTT.

This chain links TRBV5-1 with TRBJ1-6, with D possibly matching TRBD1 (5 bases). The ends were cut back, 0 bases at V and 7 bases at J, with 8 bases in the middle. Germline V CDR1 and CDR2: SGHRS, YFSETQ. This CDR3 region has 14 residues. CDR3 residues: CASSLGDRNSPLHF. The CDR3 nucleotides are TGCGCCAGCAGCTTGGGTGACAGAAATTCACCCCTCCACTTT. The full variable domain, rest sourced from reference TRBV5-1 and TRBJ1-6, is KAGVTQTPRYLIKTRGQQVTLSCSPISGHRSVSWYQQTPGQGLQFLFEYFSETQRNKGNFPGRFSGRQFSNSRSEMNVSTLELGDSALYLCASSLGDRNSPLHFGNGTRLTVT.

The J gene is TRBJ2-5, the V gene TRBV2; the match to TRBD1 covers 9 bases. The CDR3 loop spans 16 amino acids. The V segment lost 6 bases and the J segment 0 bases; nucleotides outside the gene matches: 8. Germline CDR1 SNHLY, CDR2 FYNNEI. CDR3 coding DNA: TGTGCCAGCAGAGGTGGCGGGACAGGGTACCAAGAGACCCAGTACTTC. This sequence encodes CASRGGGTGYQETQYF.

The chain has TRBV4-1 and TRBJ1-6; D is perhaps TRBD1 (6 bases). CDR1 MGHRA and CDR2 YSYEKL come from the germline V gene. The V gene lost 1 base and the J gene lost 0 bases, with 16 bases spanning the gap. CDR3 length equals 19 residues. The CDR3: CASSQAQTGLLSYNSPLHF. The DNA for the CDR3 is TGCGCCAGCAGCCAAGCTCAGACAGGCCTCCTCTCCTATAATTCACCCCTCCACTTT.

The chain carries TRBV29-1 and TRBJ2-3, with D possibly being TRBD2 (6 bases). V lost 3 bases, J lost 1 base, and 11 bases lay in between. This CDR3 region has 14 residues. Germline lookup yields CDR1 SQVTM and CDR2 ANQGSEA. CDR3 coding DNA: TGCAGCGTTGACGGGCCGGGGGGCACAGATACGCAGTATTTT. This sequence encodes CSVDGPGGTDTQYF.

The genes are TRBV27 and TRBJ2-4, with D maybe TRBD2 (6 bases). Per the germline V gene, CDR1 is MNHEY and CDR2 is SMNVEV (reference sequence). This CDR3 has 11 amino acids. The V gene lost 7 bases and the J gene lost 8 bases, with 9 bases spanning the gap. The CDR3 bases are TGTGCCAGCAAGGGGAGGTACATTCAGTACTTC. Protein sequence: CASKGRYIQYF.

With regard to this clone: A read error may produce the germline difference seen at one junction end. The V and J genes are TRBV2 and TRBJ2-2; a possible D gene is TRBD2 (5 bases). The CDR3 contains 14 residues. Germline V gene data show CDR1 as SNHLY and CDR2 as FYNNEI. CDR3 loop: CASSEQTNTGELSF. CDR3 nucleotide sequence: TGTGCCAGCAGTGAACAGACGAACACCGGGGAGCTGTCTTTT.

The CDR3 DNA reads TGTGCCAGCAGCCTGGGAGGGTCGGCTGAAGCTTTCTTT. It codes for CASSLGGSAEAFF. The chain carries TRBV5-6 and TRBJ1-1; D unresolved. V lost 4 bases and J 6 bases, leaving 13 bases between the germline ends. The CDR3 loop spans 13 amino acids. Germline assignment: CDR1 SGHDT and CDR2 YYEEEE.

The chain recombines TRBV30 with TRBJ1-1; weak D call: TRBD1 (5 bases). This CDR3 spans 13 amino acids. Germline CDR1 and CDR2: GTSNPN and SVGIG (reference sequence). V lost 2 bases to trimming and J lost 5 bases, with 12 bases between them. The CDR3 loop is CAWSRGTVTEAFF. The CDR3 DNA is TGTGCCTGGAGTCGGGGGACGGTGACTGAAGCTTTCTTT.

V is TRBV5-1 and J is TRBJ2-1; 9 bases agree with TRBD1. Germline trimming cut 4 bases from V and 10 bases from J; bases unmatched to any gene: 9. The germline V gene has CDR1 SGHRS and CDR2 YFSETQ. This CDR3 is 14 amino acids long. Here the CDR3 reads CASSAGDRAREQFF. As DNA, the CDR3 is TGCGCCAGCAGCGCTGGGGACAGGGCACGAGAGCAGTTCTTC.

The chain joins TRBV7-9 to TRBJ1-1; maybe TRBD1 (6 bases). Germline lookup yields CDR1 SEHNR and CDR2 FQNEAQ (reference sequence). The V gene lost 4 bases and the J gene lost 0 bases, with 12 bases spanning the gap. The CDR3 extends over 15 amino acids. CDR3 in DNA: TGTGCCAGCAGCTCTTCGACAGGCCTGAACACTGAAGCTTTCTTT. Translated: CASSSSTGLNTEAFF.

This sequence joins TRBV20-1 and TRBJ2-4, with a tentative D call TRBD1 (5 bases). Germline V gene data show CDR1 as DFQATT and CDR2 as SNEGSKA (reference sequence). The CDR3 has 11 residues. Between the trimmed V and J ends, which lost 8 bases and 8 bases, there was a span of 13 bases. Here the CDR3 reads CSSDMRHIQYF. For the CDR3, the DNA is TGCAGTTCGGACATGAGACACATTCAGTACTTC.

This chain uses TRBV6-6 with TRBJ2-7, with 7 bases identical to TRBD1. There are 16 residues in the CDR3. V shed 0 bases and J 3 bases; nucleotides not matched to a gene: 8. Germline CDR1 and CDR2: MNHNY and SVGAGI (reference sequence). In DNA, the CDR3 is TGTGCCAGCAGTTACTCGTCCGGGACAGCTAGCTACGAGCAGTACTTC. Residues: CASSYSSGTASYEQYF.

This rearrangement joins TRBV5-5 to TRBJ1-6; D is perhaps TRBD1 (5 bases). Trimming left V 5 bases short and J 0 bases short, with 15 bases between. This CDR3 is 17 amino acids long. Per the germline V gene, CDR1 is SGHKS and CDR2 is YYEKEE (reference sequence). The CDR3 sequence is CASSNRQASSYNSPLHF. As DNA, the CDR3 is TGTGCCAGCAGTAACAGGCAGGCCAGCTCCTATAATTCACCCCTCCACTTT.